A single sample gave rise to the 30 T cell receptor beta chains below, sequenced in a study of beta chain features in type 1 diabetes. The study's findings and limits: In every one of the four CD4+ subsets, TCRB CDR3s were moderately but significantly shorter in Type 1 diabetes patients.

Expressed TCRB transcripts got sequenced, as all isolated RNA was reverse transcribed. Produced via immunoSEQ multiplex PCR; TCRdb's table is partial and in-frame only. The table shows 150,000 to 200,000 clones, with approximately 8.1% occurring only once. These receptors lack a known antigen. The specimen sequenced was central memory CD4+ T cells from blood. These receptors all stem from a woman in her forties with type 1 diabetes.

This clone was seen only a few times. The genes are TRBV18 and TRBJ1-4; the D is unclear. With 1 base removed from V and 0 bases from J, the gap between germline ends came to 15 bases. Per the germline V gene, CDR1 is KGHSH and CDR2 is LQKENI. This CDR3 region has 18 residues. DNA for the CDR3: TGTGCCAGCTCACCACAGGAGGGTACAGTTGCAACTAATGAAAAACTGTTTTTT. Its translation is CASSPQEGTVATNEKLFF.

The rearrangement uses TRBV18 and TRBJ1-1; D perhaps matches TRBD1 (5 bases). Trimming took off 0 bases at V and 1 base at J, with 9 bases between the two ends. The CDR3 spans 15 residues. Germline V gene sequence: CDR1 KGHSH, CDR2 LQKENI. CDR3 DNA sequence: TGTGCCAGCTCACCACCGGGTGGACAGAACACTGAAGCTTTCTTT. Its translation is CASSPPGGQNTEAFF.

CDR3 loop: CSVVAGGRNQPQHF. CDR3 DNA: TGCAGCGTTGTTGCAGGGGGCAGGAATCAGCCCCAGCATTTT. The chain couples TRBV29-1 to TRBJ1-5, with 8 bases that match TRBD1. The trim removed 4 bases at V and 4 bases at J, leaving 6 bases unmatched. CDR1 is SQVTM and CDR2 is ANQGSEA in the germline V gene. CDR3 length equals 14 residues.

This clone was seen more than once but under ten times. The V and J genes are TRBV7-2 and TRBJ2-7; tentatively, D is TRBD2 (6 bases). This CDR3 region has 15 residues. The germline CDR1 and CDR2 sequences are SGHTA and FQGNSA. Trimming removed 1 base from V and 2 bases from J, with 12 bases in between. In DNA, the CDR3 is TGTGCCAGCAGCTTAGTCGGAGGGGACGCCTACGAGCAGTACTTC. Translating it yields CASSLVGGDAYEQYF.

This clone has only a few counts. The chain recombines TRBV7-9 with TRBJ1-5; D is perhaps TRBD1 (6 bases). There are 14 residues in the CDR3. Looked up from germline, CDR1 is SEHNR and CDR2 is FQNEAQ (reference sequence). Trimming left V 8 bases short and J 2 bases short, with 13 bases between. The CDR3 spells CASGGAGGNQPQHF. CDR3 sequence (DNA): TGTGCCAGCGGGGGGGCAGGGGGCAATCAGCCCCAGCATTTT.

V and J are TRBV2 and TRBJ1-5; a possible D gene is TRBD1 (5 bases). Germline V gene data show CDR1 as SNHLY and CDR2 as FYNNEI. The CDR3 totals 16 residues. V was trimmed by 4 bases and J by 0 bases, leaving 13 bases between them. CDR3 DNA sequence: TGTGCCAGCAGTGGGGAGGAGGGGATTAGCAATCAGCCCCAGCATTTT. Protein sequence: CASSGEEGISNQPQHF. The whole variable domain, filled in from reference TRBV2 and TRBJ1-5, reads EPEVTQTPSHQVTQMGQEVILRCVPISNHLYFYWYRQILGQKVEFLVSFYNNEISEKSEIFDDQFSVERPDGSNFTLKIRSTKLEDSAMYFCASSGEEGISNQPQHFGDGTRLSIL.

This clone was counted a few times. Here the CDR3 DNA reads TGTGCCAGCAGCCAGTACAGGATCGGTGAAAAACTGTTTTTT. It codes for CASSQYRIGEKLFF. The V call is TRBV14, the J call TRBJ1-4, with D possibly matching TRBD1 (5 bases). V was cut by 3 bases and J by 7 bases, with 12 bases left in between. The CDR3 runs 14 residues. Germline loops: CDR1 SGHDN, CDR2 FVKESK.

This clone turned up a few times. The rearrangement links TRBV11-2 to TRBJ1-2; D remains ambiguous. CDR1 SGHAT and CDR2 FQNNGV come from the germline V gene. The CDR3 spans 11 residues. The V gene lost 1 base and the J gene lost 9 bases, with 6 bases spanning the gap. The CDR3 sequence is CASSLAGSYTF. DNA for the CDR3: TGTGCCAGCAGCTTAGCGGGGAGCTACACCTTC.

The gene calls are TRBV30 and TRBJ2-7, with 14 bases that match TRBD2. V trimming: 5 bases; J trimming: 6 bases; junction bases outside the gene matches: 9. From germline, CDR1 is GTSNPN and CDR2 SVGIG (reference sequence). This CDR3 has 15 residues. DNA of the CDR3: TGTGCCTGGCGATCTCCGGGACTAGCGGGAGTCGAGCAGTACTTC. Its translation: CAWRSPGLAGVEQYF. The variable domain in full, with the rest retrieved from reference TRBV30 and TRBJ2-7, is SQTIHQWPATLVQPVGSPLSLECTVEGTSNPNLYWYRQAAGRGLQLLFYSVGIGQISSEVPQNLSASRPQDRQFILSSKKLLLSDSGFYLCAWRSPGLAGVEQYFGPGTRLTVT.

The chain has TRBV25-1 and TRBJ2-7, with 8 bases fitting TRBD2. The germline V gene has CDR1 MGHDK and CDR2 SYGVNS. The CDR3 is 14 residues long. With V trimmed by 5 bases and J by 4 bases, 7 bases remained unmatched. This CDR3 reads CASSPGTSRYEQYF. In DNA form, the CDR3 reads TGTGCCAGCAGTCCCGGGACTAGTCGATACGAGCAGTACTTC.

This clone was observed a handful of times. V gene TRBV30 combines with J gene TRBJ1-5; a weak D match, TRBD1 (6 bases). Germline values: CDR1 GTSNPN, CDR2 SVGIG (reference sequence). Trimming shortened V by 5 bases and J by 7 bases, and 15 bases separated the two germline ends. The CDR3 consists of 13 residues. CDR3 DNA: TGTGCCTGGGACCCGGGGCAGGGGCAGCCCCAGCATTTT. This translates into CAWDPGQGQPQHF. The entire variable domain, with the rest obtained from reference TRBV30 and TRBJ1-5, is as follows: SQTIHQWPATLVQPVGSPLSLECTVEGTSNPNLYWYRQAAGRGLQLLFYSVGIGQISSEVPQNLSASRPQDRQFILSSKKLLLSDSGFYLCAWDPGQGQPQHFGDGTRLSIL.

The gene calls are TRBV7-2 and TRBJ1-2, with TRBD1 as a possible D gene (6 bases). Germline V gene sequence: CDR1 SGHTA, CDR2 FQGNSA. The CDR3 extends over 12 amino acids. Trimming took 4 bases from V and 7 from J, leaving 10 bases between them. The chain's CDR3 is CASSSTGFGYTF. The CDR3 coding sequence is TGTGCCAGCAGCTCTACAGGGTTTGGCTACACCTTC.

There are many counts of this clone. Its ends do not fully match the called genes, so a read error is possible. The DNA of the CDR3 is TGCGCCAGCAGCTTGTCCGTCAACACCGGGACAGGGACTTTT. Translating gives CASSLSVNTGTGTF. The chain recombines TRBV5-1 with TRBJ1-4, with 9 bases identical to TRBD1. Germline V CDR1 and CDR2: SGHRS, YFSETQ. The CDR3 length is 14 residues.

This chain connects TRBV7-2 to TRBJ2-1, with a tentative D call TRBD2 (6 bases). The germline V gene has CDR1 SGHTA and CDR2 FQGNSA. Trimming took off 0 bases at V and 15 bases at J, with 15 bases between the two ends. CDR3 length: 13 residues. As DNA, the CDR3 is TGTGCCAGCAGCTTAGCCGGGCGGGGCCTGTTGTTCTTC. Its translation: CASSLAGRGLLFF.

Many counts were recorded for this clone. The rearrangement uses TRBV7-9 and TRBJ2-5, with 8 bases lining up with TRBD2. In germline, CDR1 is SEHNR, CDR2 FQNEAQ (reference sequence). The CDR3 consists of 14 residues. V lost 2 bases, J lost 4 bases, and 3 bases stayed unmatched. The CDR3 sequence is CASSLRGGRETQYF. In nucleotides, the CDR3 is TGTGCCAGCAGCTTACGGGGGGGAAGAGAGACCCAGTACTTC.

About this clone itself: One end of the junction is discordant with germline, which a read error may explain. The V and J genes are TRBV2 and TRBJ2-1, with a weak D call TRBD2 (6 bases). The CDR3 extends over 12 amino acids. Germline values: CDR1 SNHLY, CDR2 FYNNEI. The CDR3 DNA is TGTGCCAGCAGTGAAGCGCTCGGGGGAGACCTCTTC. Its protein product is CASSEALGGDLF.

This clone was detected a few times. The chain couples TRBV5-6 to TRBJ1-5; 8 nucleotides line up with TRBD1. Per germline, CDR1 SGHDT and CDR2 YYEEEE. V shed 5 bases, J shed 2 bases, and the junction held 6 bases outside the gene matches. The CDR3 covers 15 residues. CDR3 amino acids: CASSGPGQGNQPQHF. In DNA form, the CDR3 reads TGTGCCAGCAGTGGACCGGGACAGGGCAATCAGCCCCAGCATTTT.

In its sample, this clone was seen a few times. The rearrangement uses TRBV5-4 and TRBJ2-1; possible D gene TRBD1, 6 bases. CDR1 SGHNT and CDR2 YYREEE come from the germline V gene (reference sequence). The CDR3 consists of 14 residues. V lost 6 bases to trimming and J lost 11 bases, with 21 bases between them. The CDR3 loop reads CASNINLAGAKQFF. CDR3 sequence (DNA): TGTGCCAGCAACATAAATCTTGCAGGGGCCAAGCAGTTCTTC.

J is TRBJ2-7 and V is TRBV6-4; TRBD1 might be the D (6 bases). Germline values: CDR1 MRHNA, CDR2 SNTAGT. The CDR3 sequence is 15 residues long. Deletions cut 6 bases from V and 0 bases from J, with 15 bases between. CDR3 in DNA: TGTGCCAGCAGGGGGGCGGACACGAGCTCCTACGAGCAGTACTTC. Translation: CASRGADTSSYEQYF.

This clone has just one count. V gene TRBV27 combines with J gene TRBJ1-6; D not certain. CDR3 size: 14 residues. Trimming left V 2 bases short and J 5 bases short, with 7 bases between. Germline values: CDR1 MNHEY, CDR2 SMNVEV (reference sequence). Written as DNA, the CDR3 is TGTGCCAGCAGTTTAAGGCGGGATAATTCACCCCTCCACTTT. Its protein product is CASSLRRDNSPLHF.

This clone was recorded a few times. As DNA, the CDR3 is TGTGCCAGCAGGATGACAGGTCAAGAGACCCAGTACTTC. This gives the protein CASRMTGQETQYF. This chain uses TRBV6-5 with TRBJ2-5, with a tentative D call TRBD1 (6 bases). V shed 6 bases and J shed 2 bases, with 10 bases lying between them. Looked up from germline, CDR1 is MNHEY and CDR2 is SVGAGI. There are 13 residues in the CDR3.

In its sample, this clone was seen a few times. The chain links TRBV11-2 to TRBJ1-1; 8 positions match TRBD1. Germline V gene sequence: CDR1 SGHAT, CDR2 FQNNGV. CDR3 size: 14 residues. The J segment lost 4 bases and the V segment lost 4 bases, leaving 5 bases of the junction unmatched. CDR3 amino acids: CASSSDRVGTEAFF. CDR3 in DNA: TGTGCCAGCAGCTCGGACAGGGTGGGCACTGAAGCTTTCTTT.

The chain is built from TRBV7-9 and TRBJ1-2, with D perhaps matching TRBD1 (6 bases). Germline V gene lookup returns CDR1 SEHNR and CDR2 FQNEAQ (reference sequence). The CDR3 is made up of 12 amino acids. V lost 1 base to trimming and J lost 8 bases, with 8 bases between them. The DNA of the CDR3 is TGTGCCAGCAGCTTAGTGCAGGGGGGCTACACCTTC. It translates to CASSLVQGGYTF.

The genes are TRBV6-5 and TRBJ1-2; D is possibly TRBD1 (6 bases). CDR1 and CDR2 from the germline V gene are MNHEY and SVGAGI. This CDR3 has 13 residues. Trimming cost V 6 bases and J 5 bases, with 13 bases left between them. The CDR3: CASRPGVGYGYTF. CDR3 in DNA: TGTGCCAGCAGACCAGGGGTTGGGTATGGCTACACCTTC.

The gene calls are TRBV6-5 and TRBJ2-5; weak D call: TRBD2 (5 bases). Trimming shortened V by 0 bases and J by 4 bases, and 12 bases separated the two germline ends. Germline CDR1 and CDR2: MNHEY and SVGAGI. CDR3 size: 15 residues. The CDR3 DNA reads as TGTGCCAGCAGTTACTCGGGAGTCGGTGCAGAGACCCAGTACTTC. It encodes CASSYSGVGAETQYF.

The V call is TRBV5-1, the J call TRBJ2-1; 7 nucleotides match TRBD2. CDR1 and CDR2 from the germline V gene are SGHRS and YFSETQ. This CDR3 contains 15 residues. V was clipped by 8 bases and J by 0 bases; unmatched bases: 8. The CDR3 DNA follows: TGCGCCAGTAATCTAGCGGAACCCTCCTACAATGAGCAGTTCTTC. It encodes CASNLAEPSYNEQFF.

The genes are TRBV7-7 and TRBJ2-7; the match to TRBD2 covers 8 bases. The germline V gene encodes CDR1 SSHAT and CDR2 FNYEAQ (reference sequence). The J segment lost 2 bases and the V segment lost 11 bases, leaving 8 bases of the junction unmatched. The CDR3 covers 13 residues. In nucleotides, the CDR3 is TGTGCCGTGGGGCGGGGGGCAGCCTACGAGCAGTACTTC. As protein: CAVGRGAAYEQYF.

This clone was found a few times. CDR3 amino acids: CASNSGTSEQYF. The CDR3 DNA follows: TGTGCCAGCAACTCCGGGACTAGCGAGCAGTACTTC. V gene TRBV28 combines with J gene TRBJ2-7, with 8 bases matching TRBD2. Trimming removed 7 bases from V and 6 bases from J; junction bases left unmatched: 5. CDR1 and CDR2 (germline): MDHEN, SYDVKM. The CDR3 consists of 12 residues.

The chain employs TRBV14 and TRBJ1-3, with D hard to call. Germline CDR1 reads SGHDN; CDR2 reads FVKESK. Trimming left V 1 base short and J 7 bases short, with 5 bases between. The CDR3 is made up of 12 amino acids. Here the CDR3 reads CASSQASNTIYF. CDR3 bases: TGTGCCAGCAGCCAAGCGTCTAACACCATATATTTT.

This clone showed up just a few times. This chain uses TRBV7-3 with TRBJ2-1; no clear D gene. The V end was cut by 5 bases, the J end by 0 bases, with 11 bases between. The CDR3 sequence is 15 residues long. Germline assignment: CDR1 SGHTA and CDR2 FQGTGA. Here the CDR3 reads CASSPTQSSYNEQFF. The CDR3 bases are TGTGCCAGCAGCCCGACTCAGAGCTCCTACAATGAGCAGTTCTTC.